The clone carrying this T cell receptor (beta chain) was seen a handful of times. Uncontrolled infection, other autoimmune disease, pregnancy or lactation disqualified patients from enrolment. Based on clinical symptoms, serum thyroxine and TRAb, thyroid ultrasound and orbital computed tomography, diagnoses were reached. This specimen belongs to a study of T cells in Graves' hyperthyroidism and ophthalmopathy. Germline V lookup: CDR1 MNHNY, CDR2 SVGAGI (reference sequence). V lost 2 bases and J lost 0; bases outside the gene matches: 3. The CDR3 covers 16 residues. There were TCR beta CDR3 regions amplified from RNA transcripts. Researchers ran a first-round RT-PCR on the TCR CDR3 using the HTBI primer set. Via MiXCR, TCRdb re-called the multiplex PCR reads, giving one row per CDR3 protein. The profile covers approximately 400,000 distinct CDR3 sequences, with roughly 13% appearing a single time and 20% taken by the ten largest.

The sequenced material came from blood. The V and J genes are TRBV6-6 and TRBJ2-2, with 7 bases fitting TRBD1. The TCR was taken from a man under 40 with Graves' hyperthyroidism that later progressed to Graves' ophthalmopathy. The CDR3 loop reads CASSYRTGSNTGELFF. The CDR3 nucleotides are TGTGCCAGCAGTTACCGGACAGGATCGAACACCGGGGAGCTGTTTTTT.